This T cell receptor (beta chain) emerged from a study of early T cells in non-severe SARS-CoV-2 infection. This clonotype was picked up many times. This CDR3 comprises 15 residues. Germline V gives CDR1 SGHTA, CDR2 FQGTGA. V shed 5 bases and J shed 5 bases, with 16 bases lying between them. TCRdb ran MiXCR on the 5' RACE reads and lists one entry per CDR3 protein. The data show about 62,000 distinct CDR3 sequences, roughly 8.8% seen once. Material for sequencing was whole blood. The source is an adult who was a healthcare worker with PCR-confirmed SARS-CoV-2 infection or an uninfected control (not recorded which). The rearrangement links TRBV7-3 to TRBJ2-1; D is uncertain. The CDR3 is CASSPSGSRNNEQFF. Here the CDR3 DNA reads TGTGCCAGCAGCCCTTCCGGGTCCAGGAACAATGAGCAGTTCTTC.